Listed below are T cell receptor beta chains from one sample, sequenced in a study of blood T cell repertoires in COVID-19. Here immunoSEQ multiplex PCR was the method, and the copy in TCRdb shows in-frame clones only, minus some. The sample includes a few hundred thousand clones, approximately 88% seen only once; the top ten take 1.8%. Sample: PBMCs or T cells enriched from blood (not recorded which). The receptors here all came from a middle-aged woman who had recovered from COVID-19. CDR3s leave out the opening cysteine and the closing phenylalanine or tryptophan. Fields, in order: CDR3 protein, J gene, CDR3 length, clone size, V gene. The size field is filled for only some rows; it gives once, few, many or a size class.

AISGGQASSYNSPLH	TRBJ1-6	15	-	TRBV10-3
ASSWGQGRFETQY	TRBJ2-5	13	-	TRBV7-8
ATSREGLAGNYEQY	TRBJ2-7	14	-	TRBV15
ASSLNRWTSGYNEQF	TRBJ2-1	15	-	TRBV7-9
ASSDPGQGADTQY	TRBJ2-3	13	-	TRBV6-5
ASSSDRGLLRGYT	TRBJ1-2	13	few	TRBV7-9
ASKGTWAGHQPQH	TRBJ1-5	13	-	TRBV5-1
ASIVGMNTEAF	TRBJ1-1	11	-	TRBV2
ASSRPFMGQGIRGEKLF	TRBJ1-4	17	-	TRBV3-1/TRBV3-2
ASSLPGYQETQY	TRBJ2-5	12	-	TRBV7-9
ASSLTGFYT	TRBJ1-2	9	-	TRBV12-3/TRBV12-4
ASSAYPGQLNTEAF	TRBJ1-1	14	-	TRBV5-1
SADRGWQETQY	TRBJ2-5	11	-	TRBV29-1
ASSILAGRGFTDTQY	TRBJ2-3	15	-	TRBV7-2
ASSRTSGSIGELF	TRBJ2-2	13	-	TRBV27
AIGEAGPKTSTDTQY	TRBJ2-3	15	-	TRBV10-3
ASSYYPSGRRTGELF	TRBJ2-2	15	-	TRBV6-2/TRBV6-3
ASSYYLSGSRNEQF	TRBJ2-1	14	-	TRBV6-5
ASSYSSRDTETQY	TRBJ2-5	13	-	TRBV6-2/TRBV6-3
ASSLAQNYEQY	TRBJ2-7	11	-	TRBV7-6
ASSLKSGGTGELF	TRBJ2-2	13	once	TRBV7-2
SASPTVNNSPLH	TRBJ1-6	12	-	TRBV20-1
SVGGGGGRLGQY	TRBJ2-7	12	-	TRBV29-1
ASSLGTGGETQY	TRBJ2-5	12	-	TRBV7-9
ASSQSRGGQPQH	TRBJ1-5	12	-	TRBV3-1/TRBV3-2
ASMPGQFYEQY	TRBJ2-7	11	once	TRBV2
ASSFRLSPQH	TRBJ1-5	10	-	TRBV12-3/TRBV12-4
SASVPGSEKLF	TRBJ1-4	11	-	TRBV20-1
ASSPRGAGGRFGGYT	TRBJ1-2	15	-	TRBV9
AISGRPTTDTQY	TRBJ2-3	12	-	TRBV10-3
ATSRVATGTGFTDTQY	TRBJ2-3	16	-	TRBV15
ATSRVRPGAQPNYGYT	TRBJ1-2	16	-	TRBV15
ASSQDNGSQWPQH	TRBJ1-5	13	-	TRBV4-3
ASSPNTNYEQY	TRBJ2-7	11	-	TRBV7-6
AIRQRGAATSTDTQY	TRBJ2-3	15	few	TRBV10-3
ASSSGTSGGPSYNEQF	TRBJ2-1	16	-	TRBV7-9
ASSLGGLNTEAF	TRBJ1-1	12	-	TRBV27
STRTGAGANVLT	TRBJ2-6	12	-	TRBV29-1
ASSLVSNYGYT	TRBJ1-2	11	once	TRBV12-3/TRBV12-4
ASSSRLAGGPPDTQY	TRBJ2-3	15	-	TRBV27
ASSGDSYEQY	TRBJ2-7	10	-	TRBV5-1
ASSHVASEQF	TRBJ2-1	10	-	TRBV7-6
ASSPGGQGGPWD	TRBJ2-7	12	-	TRBV5-1
ASRENGQGREAF	TRBJ1-1	12	-	TRBV28
ASSYSGLVGNEQF	TRBJ2-1	13	-	TRBV6-5
ASGLVSQVVHEQY	TRBJ2-7	13	once	TRBV12-5
ASSPSLAEHSYEQY	TRBJ2-7	14	-	TRBV27
ASSPSGDRAWYEQY	TRBJ2-7	14	-	TRBV28
ASGSIGGPAGDEQF	TRBJ2-1	14	-	TRBV12-5
ASSERTGITNEKLF	TRBJ1-4	14	-	TRBV9
ASSPRGAGGPVDTQY	TRBJ2-3	15	-	TRBV5-6
ASMEFVYNEQF	TRBJ2-1	11	-	TRBV27
ATSDRRGTQY	TRBJ2-3	10	-	TRBV24-1
ASSAASGRAFYEQY	TRBJ2-7	14	-	TRBV7-2
ASSFDRVTDTQY	TRBJ2-3	12	once	TRBV7-2
ASSGDRGQNNSPLH	TRBJ1-6	14	-	TRBV5-1
ASNPQGTSTGELF	TRBJ2-2	13	-	TRBV19
ASSLAGTANEKLF	TRBJ1-4	13	-	TRBV5-1
ASTDRPYGYT	TRBJ1-2	10	-	TRBV2